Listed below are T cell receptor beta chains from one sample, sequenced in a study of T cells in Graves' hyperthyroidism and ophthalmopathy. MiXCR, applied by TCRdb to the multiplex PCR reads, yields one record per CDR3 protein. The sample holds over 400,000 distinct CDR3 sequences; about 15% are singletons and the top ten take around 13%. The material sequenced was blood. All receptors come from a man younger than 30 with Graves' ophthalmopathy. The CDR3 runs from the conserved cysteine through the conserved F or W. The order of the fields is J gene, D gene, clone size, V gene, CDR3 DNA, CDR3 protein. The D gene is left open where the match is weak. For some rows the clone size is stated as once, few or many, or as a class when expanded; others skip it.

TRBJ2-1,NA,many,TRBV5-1,TGCGCCAGCAGCGAGGGGGACCACTACAATGAGCAGTTCTTC,CASSEGDHYNEQFF
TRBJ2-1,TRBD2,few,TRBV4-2,TGTGCCAGCAGCCAAGTCGTGGCGGGGGGCACGAATGAGCAGTTCTTC,CASSQVVAGGTNEQFF
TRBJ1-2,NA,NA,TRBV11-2,TGTGCCAACAGCTTAGAGCGGCAGGGTAACTATGGCTACACCTTC,CANSLERQGNYGYTF
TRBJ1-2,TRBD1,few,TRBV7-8,TGTGCCAGCAGCCCACAGACAGGGGGAATCTATGGCTACACCTTC,CASSPQTGGIYGYTF
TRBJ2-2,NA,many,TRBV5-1,TGCGCCAGCAGCCCCTTCTCGGGTAGAGGGACCGGGGAGCTGTTTTTT,CASSPFSGRGTGELFF
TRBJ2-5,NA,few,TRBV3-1,TGTGCCAGCAGCCAACTAGCAGGGGACCAGTACTTC,CASSQLAGDQYF
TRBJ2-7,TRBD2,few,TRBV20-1,TGCAGTGCTAGAGAACCGGGACAATTTACTAGCGGGACCCCCTACGAGCAGTACTTC,CSAREPGQFTSGTPYEQYF
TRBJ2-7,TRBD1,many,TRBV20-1,TGCAGTGCTAGACCCGACAGGGGGGCAAAATACGTTTACGAGCAGTACTTC,CSARPDRGAKYVYEQYF
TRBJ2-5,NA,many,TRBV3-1,TGTGCCAGCAGCCAAGCAGCGGAAGAGACCCAGTACTTC,CASSQAAEETQYF
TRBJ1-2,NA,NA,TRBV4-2,TGTGCCAGCAGCCAGACAGGCCATGGCTACACCTTC,CASSQTGHGYTF
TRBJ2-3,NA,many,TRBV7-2,TGTGCCGGGAGGGGGCCGGGGACAGATACGCAGTATTTT,CAGRGPGTDTQYF
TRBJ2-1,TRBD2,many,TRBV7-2,TGTGCCAGCCAAACTAGCGGGAGGGCCGATGAGCAGTTCTTC,CASQTSGRADEQFF
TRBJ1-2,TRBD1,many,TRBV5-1,TGCGCCAGCAGCTTGGGGGACAGCGTAGCTAACTATGGCTACACCTTC,CASSLGDSVANYGYTF
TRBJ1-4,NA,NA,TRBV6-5,TGTGCCAGCAGTTCCTCACTTGGACGGAATAATGAAAAACTGTTTTTT,CASSSSLGRNNEKLFF
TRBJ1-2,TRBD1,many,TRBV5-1,TGCGCCAGCAGCTTGACCGGGGGACAGGGGATTGGTGGCTACACCTTC,CASSLTGGQGIGGYTF
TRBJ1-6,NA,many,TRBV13,TGTGCCAGCAGCCGATGGTCGGGGGCAGGGAAAGATTCACCCCTCCACTTT,CASSRWSGAGKDSPLHF
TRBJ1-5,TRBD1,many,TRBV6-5,TGTGCCAGCAGTTACGGGACAGGGGGCAGCAATCAGCCCCAGCATTTT,CASSYGTGGSNQPQHF
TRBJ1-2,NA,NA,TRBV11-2,TGTGCCAGCAGCTTAGAAGGGCCGGATGGCTACACCTTC,CASSLEGPDGYTF
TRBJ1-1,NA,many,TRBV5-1,TGCGCCAGCCGACTGCTAGGGTTCCGGGACACTGAAGCTTTCTTT,CASRLLGFRDTEAFF
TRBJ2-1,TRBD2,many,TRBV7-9,TGTGCCAGCAGCTTACCGGGACTAGCAGACAATGAGCAGTTCTTC,CASSLPGLADNEQFF
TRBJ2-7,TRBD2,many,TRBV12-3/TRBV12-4,TGTGCCAGCAGTCTACCGGGACTAGGGTACGAGCAGTACTTC,CASSLPGLGYEQYF
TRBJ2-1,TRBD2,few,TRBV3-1,TGTGCCAGCAGCCAAGCGGGAGGGATATACAATGAGCAGTTCTTC,CASSQAGGIYNEQFF
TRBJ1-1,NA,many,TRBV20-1,TGCAGTGCTAGCCCCGTTTTTAGGGGAGGTGAAGCTTTCTTT,CSASPVFRGGEAFF
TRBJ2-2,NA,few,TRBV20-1,TGCAGTGCTAGAAGGCTAGTAAGGACCGGGGAGCTGTTTTTT,CSARRLVRTGELFF
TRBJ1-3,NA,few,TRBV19,TGTGCCAGTAGTAGGGACGGAAACACTGGAAACACCATATATTTT,CASSRDGNTGNTIYF
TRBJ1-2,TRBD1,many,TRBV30,TGTGCCTGGAGCTCCGGGACAGGGGGCCGTGGCTACACCTTC,CAWSSGTGGRGYTF
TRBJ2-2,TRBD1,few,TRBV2,TGTGCCAGCCACCTCGGGGACAGGCCGAACACCGGGGAGCTGTTTTTT,CASHLGDRPNTGELFF
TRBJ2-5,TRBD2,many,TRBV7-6,TGTGCCAGCAGCTTTGGCGGGGGGAGGCGGGAGACCCAGTACTTC,CASSFGGGRRETQYF
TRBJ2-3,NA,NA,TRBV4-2,TGTGCCAGCCGGAGTTTTAGCACAGATACGCAGTATTTT,CASRSFSTDTQYF
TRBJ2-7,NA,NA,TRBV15,TGTGCCACAAGGGACGCGTACCTGGCCGAGCAGTACTTC,CATRDAYLAEQYF
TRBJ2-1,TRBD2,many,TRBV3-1,TGTGCCAGCAGCCTTCACACTAGCGGGAGGGGCAATGAGCAGTTCTTC,CASSLHTSGRGNEQFF
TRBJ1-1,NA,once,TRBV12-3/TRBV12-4,TGTGCCAGCAGCCGAAGCGGAACTGAAGCTTTCTTT,CASSRSGTEAFF
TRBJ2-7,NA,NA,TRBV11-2,TGTGCCAGCAGCTTAGGAGGACACCCCTACGAGCAGTACTTC,CASSLGGHPYEQYF
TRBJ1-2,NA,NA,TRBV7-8,TGTGCCAAATGGGGGGCTGGAGGCTACACCTTC,CAKWGAGGYTF
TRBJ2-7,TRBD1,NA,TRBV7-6,TGTGCCAGCAGCTTAGCGCCTGGGACAGGCTACGAGCAGTACTTC,CASSLAPGTGYEQYF
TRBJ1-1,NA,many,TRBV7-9,TGTGCCAGCAGCTTAGACAGGGCCGCTACTGAAGCTTTCTTT,CASSLDRAATEAFF
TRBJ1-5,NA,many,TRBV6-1,TGTGCCAGCAGTGATTGGGCAGGCTTCAATCAGCCCCAGCATTTT,CASSDWAGFNQPQHF
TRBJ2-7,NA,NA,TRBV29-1,TGCAGCGTTGTTACGACAACCTACGAGCAGTACTTC,CSVVTTTYEQYF
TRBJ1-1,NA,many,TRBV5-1,TGCGCCAGCAACCCCGGGACGCTGAACACTGAAGCTTTCTTT,CASNPGTLNTEAFF
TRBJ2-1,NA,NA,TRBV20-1,TGCAGTGCCACTGGACTCGCGGCCAGCTACAATGAGCAGTTCTTC,CSATGLAASYNEQFF
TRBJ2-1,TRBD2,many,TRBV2,TGTGCCAACCGGGGGGGCCCATACAATGAGCAGTTCTTC,CANRGGPYNEQFF
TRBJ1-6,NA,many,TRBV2,TGTGCCAGCCAGCTAGGGGACTATAATTCACCCCTCCACTTT,CASQLGDYNSPLHF
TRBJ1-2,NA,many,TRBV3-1,TGTGCCAGCAATGGGGGGAGCGGGAACTATGGCTACACCTTC,CASNGGSGNYGYTF
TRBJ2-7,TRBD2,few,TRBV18,TGTGCCAGCTCCTATACTAGCGGACCTTTTAAGTACGAGCAGTACTTC,CASSYTSGPFKYEQYF
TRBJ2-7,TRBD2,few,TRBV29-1,TGCAGCGTTGTTCCTCTAGCGGGTGCCTACGAGCAGTACTTC,CSVVPLAGAYEQYF
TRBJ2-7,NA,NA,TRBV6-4,TGTGCCAGCAGTCTACAGGGATTCTACGAGCAGTACTTC,CASSLQGFYEQYF
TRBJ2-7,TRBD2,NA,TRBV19,TGTGCCAGTAGTATATCAGGGACTAGCGGGAGTTCCTACGAGCAGTACTTC,CASSISGTSGSSYEQYF
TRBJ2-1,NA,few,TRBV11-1,TGTGCCAGCAGCTCCCGTCTATTAAACAATGAGCAGTTCTTC,CASSSRLLNNEQFF
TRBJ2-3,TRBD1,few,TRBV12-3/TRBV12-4,TGTGCCAGCAGCCCGACAGGGGTTGGCGATACGCAGTATTTT,CASSPTGVGDTQYF
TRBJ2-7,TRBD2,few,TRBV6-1,TGTGCCAGCAGTGAAGCGCGGTGGCTAGCGGTCGAGCAGTACTTC,CASSEARWLAVEQYF
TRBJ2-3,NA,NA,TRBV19,TGTGCCAGTAGTTTAAGGCGAGACTCCGCAGCCACAGATACGCAGTATTTT,CASSLRRDSAATDTQYF
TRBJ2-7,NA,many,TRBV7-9,TGTGCCAGCAGCTCACGCCTGGGAAGGGGAGTCTACGAGCAGTACTTC,CASSSRLGRGVYEQYF